Listed below are T cell receptor beta chains from one sample, sequenced in a study of CXCR3-negative and CXCR3-positive naive CD8 T cells. TCRdb reprocessed the 5' RACE reads and stores each CDR3 protein as one record, lacking DNA. There are roughly 140,000 distinct CDR3 sequences in the sample, with roughly 0.28% held by the top ten. Material: naive CXCR3+ CD8+ T cells from blood. The receptors here all came from a human donor in good health. Some clones in this sample may be carry-over from other donors' samples. The CDR3 runs from the conserved cysteine through the conserved F or W.

V gene	J gene	CDR3 protein
TRBV28	TRBJ2-2	CASSTLASSGELFF
TRBV11-1	TRBJ2-1	CASSSDRVSYNEQFF
TRBV16	TRBJ1-1	CASSQEQGTEAFF
TRBV29-1	TRBJ2-7	CSVDRTGDAYEQYF
TRBV5-5	TRBJ2-1	CASSPDAPEQFF
TRBV12-3/TRBV12-4	TRBJ2-2	CASSSGHGTGELFF
TRBV27	TRBJ2-1	CASSSSGIVYNEQFF
TRBV15	TRBJ1-2	CATSRDRTGDHYNYGYTF
TRBV20-1	TRBJ1-4	CSPRITARREKLFF
TRBV5-1	TRBJ1-1	CASSAGDNPSGTGAFF
TRBV20-1	TRBJ1-1	CSARAVGGANTEAFF
TRBV6-2/TRBV6-3	TRBJ2-7	CASSFSTGDYEQYF
TRBV18	TRBJ2-1	CASSPGTYGSYNEQFF
TRBV6-2/TRBV6-3	TRBJ2-3	CASTPGGATDTQYF
TRBV7-2	TRBJ2-5	CASSQVEQLEETQYF
TRBV6-1	TRBJ2-1	CASSERTFLDTGAGYNEQFF